The next 17 T cell receptor beta chains were all read from a single sample in a study of shared clonotypes between healthy human individuals (dated by TCRdb to the early 2020s). CD8 naive samples consisted of CD45RO-negative cells that were positively selected for CCR7, yielding a CD45RA+CCR7+ population without TemRA cells. Libraries were prepared through the immunoSEQ multiplex PCR assay. TCRdb took this table from immuneACCESS and kept in-frame rearrangements with V and J called. Such tables lack part of the clones; where checked against another copy, unresolved V genes explain under half of the gap, and the rest is unexplained. The sample table contains about 2.1 million clones; only one count was recorded for 93% of them. Approximately 1.6% of the sample is taken by the ten largest. The specimen sequenced was naive CD8+ T cells from PBMCs. Per the publication, the cell subset or site label means: CD45RA+CCR7+. Receptors were obtained from a man aged 18 to 35 in good health. Some clones in this sample may be carry-over from other donors' samples.

The chain has TRBV9 and TRBJ1-2, with a tentative D call TRBD1 (6 bases). The CDR3 runs to 16 residues. CDR1 is SGDLS, CDR2 YYNGEE, per germline. Trimming took 4 bases from V and 3 from J, leaving 19 bases between them. Written as DNA, the CDR3 is TGTGCCAGCAGCACTAACAGGGCCCATGGGGACTATGGCTACACCTTC. It specifies CASSTNRAHGDYGYTF.

This clone was observed a handful of times. The chain joins TRBV7-2 to TRBJ1-5; no reliable D call. The CDR3 spans 13 residues. Trimming took 2 bases from V and 7 from J, leaving 9 bases between them. Germline V gives CDR1 SGHTA, CDR2 FQGNSA. The CDR3 loop reads CASSLWGSQPQHF. CDR3 nucleotides: TGTGCCAGCAGCTTATGGGGATCCCAGCCCCAGCATTTT.

The chain recombines TRBV6-5 with TRBJ1-5; a weak D match, TRBD1 (6 bases). This CDR3 has 14 residues. CDR1 is MNHEY, CDR2 SVGAGI, per germline. V lost 7 bases and J 6 bases, leaving 16 bases between the germline ends. CDR3 nucleotides: TGTGCCAGCACCGTATTTCAGGGGAGTCAGCCCCAGCATTTT. Amino acid sequence: CASTVFQGSQPQHF.

This chain links TRBV28 with TRBJ1-1; weak D call: TRBD1 (5 bases). The CDR3 contains 14 residues. The germline V and J ends were trimmed by 6 bases and 6 bases, with 17 bases remaining between them. Germline loops: CDR1 MDHEN, CDR2 SYDVKM. CDR3 protein: CASRTRALGAEAFF. For the CDR3, the DNA is TGTGCCAGCAGGACCCGGGCCTTGGGGGCTGAAGCTTTCTTT.

The J gene is TRBJ2-5, the V gene TRBV7-2; a possible D gene is TRBD1 (5 bases). The CDR3 has 12 residues. Trimming left V 5 bases short and J 3 bases short, with 7 bases between. Germline-derived CDR1 and CDR2 are SGHTA and FQGNSA. CDR3 region: CASSAREETQYF. The CDR3 DNA reads TGTGCCAGCAGCGCCAGGGAAGAGACCCAGTACTTC.

The V gene is TRBV4-3, the J gene TRBJ2-6; D is undetermined. The CDR3 runs 16 residues. CDR1 is LGHNA and CDR2 is YSLEER in the germline V gene. Trimming pared 1 base from V and 3 bases from J, leaving 10 bases between. The DNA of the CDR3 is TGCGCCAGCAGCCAAGTTATGGGCGGTGGGGCCAACGTCCTGACTTTC. It translates to CASSQVMGGGANVLTF.

This chain connects TRBV27 to TRBJ1-4; 9 bases are shared with TRBD1. The CDR3 runs 17 residues. Trimming cost V 0 bases and J 0 bases; bases outside gene matches: 2. Germline CDR1 MNHEY, CDR2 SMNVEV (reference sequence). CDR3 sequence reads: CASSLSGQGPTNEKLFF. CDR3 DNA sequence: TGTGCCAGCAGTTTATCGGGACAGGGTCCAACTAATGAAAAACTGTTTTTT.

The chain recombines TRBV27 with TRBJ2-7; 10 nucleotides agree with TRBD2. V was pared by 0 bases and J by 12 bases, with 11 bases of the junction left unmatched. This CDR3 is built from 15 residues. CDR1 and CDR2 (germline): MNHEY, SMNVEV (reference sequence). The CDR3 DNA reads TGTGCCAGCAGTTTATCACAGGACCCGGGACTAGCGAGGTACTTC. Amino acid sequence: CASSLSQDPGLARYF.

V usage is TRBV7-9 and J usage is TRBJ1-1, with 8 positions matching TRBD1. V lost 4 bases and J lost 2; bases outside the gene matches: 6. The CDR3 spans 15 residues. Germline CDR1 reads SEHNR; CDR2 reads FQNEAQ (reference sequence). CDR3 DNA: TGTGCCAGCAGCTCATACAGGGGGGCCAACACTGAAGCTTTCTTT. This gives the protein CASSSYRGANTEAFF.

V and J are TRBV11-2 and TRBJ2-1; D not resolved. The germline V and J ends were trimmed by 8 bases and 7 bases, with 12 bases remaining between them. Germline V lookup: CDR1 SGHAT, CDR2 FQNNGV. The CDR3 has 12 amino acids. CDR3 in amino acids: CASQDGLNEQFF. In nucleotides, the CDR3 is TGTGCCAGCCAAGACGGCTTAAATGAGCAGTTCTTC.

This chain uses TRBV19 with TRBJ2-2; 7 bases are a match to TRBD1. The V gene end was trimmed by 6 bases and the J gene end by 6 bases; junction bases not matched to a gene: 10. Germline V gene data show CDR1 as LNHDA and CDR2 as SQIVND (reference sequence). The CDR3 runs to 15 residues. The CDR3, as DNA: TGTGCCAGTAGCCGGAGACAGGGAAGGGCCGGGGAGCTGTTTTTT. This sequence encodes CASSRRQGRAGELFF.

V is TRBV19 and J is TRBJ2-5; no clear D gene. Germline V lookup: CDR1 LNHDA, CDR2 SQIVND (reference sequence). Between the trimmed V and J ends, which lost 1 base and 3 bases, there was a span of 6 bases. This CDR3 has 13 amino acids. The CDR3 sequence: CASSIVTEETQYF. CDR3 DNA: TGTGCCAGTAGTATAGTAACAGAAGAGACCCAGTACTTC.

The chain has TRBV7-9 and TRBJ2-1; TRBD1 aligns across 7 bases. CDR3 length: 14 residues. V trimming: 1 base; J trimming: 9 bases; junction bases outside the gene matches: 6. The germline V gene encodes CDR1 SEHNR and CDR2 FQNEAQ (reference sequence). The CDR3, as DNA: TGTGCCAGCAGCTTAGTTACTCCAGGGGGTGAGCAGTTCTTC. This codes for CASSLVTPGGEQFF.

This sequence joins TRBV5-4 and TRBJ2-7; 16 positions match TRBD2. CDR1 is SGHNT, CDR2 YYREEE, per germline (reference sequence). This CDR3 spans 17 amino acids. With V trimmed by 4 bases and J by 1 base, 5 bases remained unmatched. The CDR3 DNA follows: TGTGCCAGCAGCCGGGGGACTAGCGGGAGGGCATCCTACGAGCAGTACTTC. This translates into CASSRGTSGRASYEQYF.

This rearrangement joins TRBV25-1 to TRBJ2-5; D possibly matches TRBD1 or TRBD2 (5 bases each). Germline loops: CDR1 MGHDK, CDR2 SYGVNS. The CDR3 is made up of 15 amino acids. V was cut by 3 bases and J by 4 bases, with 15 bases left in between. In nucleotides, the CDR3 is TGTGCCAGCAGTGAGTCAGTGGGGACGCGAGAGACCCAGTACTTC. Its protein product is CASSESVGTRETQYF.

V gene TRBV5-6 combines with J gene TRBJ2-1, with 9 positions matching TRBD1. CDR1 is SGHDT and CDR2 is YYEEEE in the germline V gene. CDR3 size: 14 residues. After removal of 1 base from V and 9 bases from J, the junction contained 5 bases not matched to a gene. CDR3: CASSLFRGQGEQFF. Written as DNA, the CDR3 is TGTGCCAGCAGCTTGTTTCGGGGACAGGGTGAGCAGTTCTTC.

The gene calls are TRBV7-2 and TRBJ2-5, with a possible D match to TRBD2 (6 bases). CDR3 size: 16 residues. Trimming pared 4 bases from V and 5 bases from J, leaving 20 bases between. CDR1 is SGHTA and CDR2 is FQGNSA in the germline V gene. CDR3 protein: CASSSGEGREGETQYF. DNA of the CDR3: TGTGCCAGCAGCTCGGGAGAGGGCCGGGAAGGGGAGACCCAGTACTTC. Filled out from reference TRBV7-2 and TRBJ2-5, the complete variable domain reads GAGVSQSPSNKVTEKGKDVELRCDPISGHTALYWYRQSLGQGLEFLIYFQGNSAPDKSGLPSDRFSAERTGGSVSTLTIQRTQQEDSAVYLCASSSGEGREGETQYFGPGTRLLVL.